This T cell receptor beta chain was observed in a study of T cells in Graves' hyperthyroidism and ophthalmopathy (dated by TCRdb to the late 2010s). A note on the overall study: Peripheral blood was sampled at the time of initial diagnosis, prior to any treatment. For training and testing, the 100 or so patients in the discovery cohort were randomly divided in a 7:3 ratio. Once sampling was done, hyperthyroidism patients were given methimazole at a starting dose of 30 mg daily, whereas ophthalmopathy patients were given high-dose intravenous methylprednisolone. Whether ophthalmopathy could be predicted prospectively was tested in an independent validation cohort made up of fewer than 20 hyperthyroidism patients plus 17 patients who later progressed to ophthalmopathy. In addition, the study compared T-cell repertoires in thyroid tissue and in blood from six Graves' hyperthyroidism patients. To identify distinguishing TCR V-J signatures, a discovery cohort of some 99 patients was used, comprising 43 with Graves' ophthalmopathy and approximately 58 with stable Graves' hyperthyroidism. TCR Vbeta CDR3 sequencing of 120 to 150 peripheral blood samples (fewer than 45 ophthalmopathy, about 80 hyperthyroidism and around 17 progressor patients) is reported in the paper.

Beyond this particular receptor, the publication reports: A model built on a 13 V-J signature distinguished ophthalmopathy from stable hyperthyroidism, reaching approximately 89% sensitivity and 81.08% specificity in cross-validation and 80%/75% in testing. Sample size was not statistically predetermined, and blinding of investigators to group allocation was not performed. In validation, the model predicted progression to ophthalmopathy a median of about 6 months before onset, with about 64% sensitivity and 72.22% specificity. Most expanded thyroid clonotypes (frequency above 0.001) were also detected in blood, suggesting blood repertoires may reflect thyroid immune responses.

On this clonotype itself: Its antigen has not been determined. Base quality data are lacking; no much larger clone is found one base away.

Graves' hyperthyroidism was defined as stable when no progression to ophthalmopathy occurred over 18 months of follow-up. Hyperthyroidism patients were newly diagnosed, with disease duration under 2 months, and aged 18 to 65 years. Patients with uncontrolled infections, other autoimmune diseases, pregnancy or lactation were excluded. Diagnoses were established on the basis of clinical symptoms, serum thyroxine and TRAb, thyroid ultrasound, and orbital computed tomography. PBMCs were separated from under 11 ml of fresh peripheral blood using Ficoll-Paque density gradient centrifugation. Trizol reagent was used to extract total RNA, and RNA quality was then checked on an Agilent 2100 Bioanalyzer. Here V drops 3 bases and J drops 5 bases, and the junction holds 1 base not matched to any gene. As encoded in the germline V gene, CDR1 is KGHDR while CDR2 is SFDVKD. The CDR3 holds 15 amino acids from the cysteine to the phenylalanine. Kept here is only the CDR3 DNA, which spans 45 bases and is read in frame from base 1.

The TCR beta CDR3 regions were amplified from RNA transcripts. A first-round RT-PCR of the TCR CDR3 used the HTBI primer set with the Qiagen OneStep RT-PCR kit. Libraries were constructed in a second round of multiplex PCR, after which size selection and purification were carried out. Paired-end sequencing of the libraries was performed with 100 bp reads on an Illumina HiSeq2000. The authors' analysis ran thus. SOAPnuke was used to process the raw data, removing reads that contained adapters or uncalled bases, had a mean Phred below 15, or lacked an exact match to the constant primer or identifier. COPE v1.2.5 was used to merge high-quality paired reads, and clonotypes were defined as unique nucleotide sequences. MiTCR v1.1 was used to align clonotypes to the IMGT TRBV, TRBD and TRBJ reference segments. Only V-J combinations with frequency above 0.0001, covering 99.2% of repertoires, were analysed. The TCS score was defined as the ratio of F50 (clonal expansion) to E x V (chaos), calculated using BLOSUM62-based TCRdist between CDR3 peptides within each V-J. Welch's t-statistics and random forest reduced 514 V-J features to around 14, which were used in a naive Bayes classifier (R e1071). TCRdb took the public reads, trimmed them with fastp at Q25, ran MiXCR for clone calling and kept in-frame beta chains. Identical CDR3 protein sequences are pooled into one entry, listed with their most common genes and DNA. TCRdb's processing, not the study's, gives the V and J calls here. The sample table contains around 420,000 distinct CDR3 sequences; only one count was recorded for about an eighth of them. The top ten clones comprise 5% to 6% of the sample.

This TCR was recovered from a woman aged 18-29 years with Graves' hyperthyroidism. In this chain, TRBV24-1 is recombined with TRBJ2-1, with TRBD2 matching 12 junction bases. The specimen sequenced was blood. The DNA sequence is TGTGCCACCAGTGATCGACTAGCGGGAGACAATGAGCAGTTCTTC. Its protein reads: CATSDRLAGDNEQFF.